These 23 T cell receptor beta chains came from one sample sequenced in a study of graft-versus-host responses after intestinal transplantation. Sequencing used immunoSEQ multiplex PCR; TCRdb keeps in-frame clones, though not all of them. The sample lists 50,000 or so clones; around nine tenths were seen once. The sequences come from PBMCs, collected 118 to 130 days after intestinal transplantation. These receptors were collected from a human patient who received an intestinal transplant, so some T cells may come from the graft donor.

J is TRBJ1-4 and V is TRBV2; D is uncertain. The CDR3 sequence is 11 residues long. The V and J ends lost 9 bases and 6 bases respectively, with 8 bases between them. Looked up from germline, CDR1 is SNHLY and CDR2 is FYNNEI. The DNA for the CDR3 is TGTGCCAGTGCCGTCTATGAAAAACTGTTTTTT. Amino acids: CASAVYEKLFF. The full variable domain, completed using reference TRBV2 and TRBJ1-4, is EPEVTQTPSHQVTQMGQEVILRCVPISNHLYFYWYRQILGQKVEFLVSFYNNEISEKSEIFDDQFSVERPDGSNFTLKIRSTKLEDSAMYFCASAVYEKLFFGSGTQLSVL.

The J gene is TRBJ1-1, the V gene TRBV16; a possible D gene is TRBD1 (6 bases). V dropped 8 bases and J dropped 1 base, with 14 bases sitting between them. Germline-derived CDR1 and CDR2 are KGHSY and FQNENV. This CDR3 spans 14 amino acids. CDR3 region: CASAQWGANTEAFF. CDR3 in DNA: TGTGCCAGCGCCCAGTGGGGGGCGAACACTGAAGCTTTCTTT.

This chain uses TRBV7-9 with TRBJ1-3, with no clear D. The CDR3 length is 17 residues. Trimming took off 3 bases at V and 5 bases at J, with 20 bases between the two ends. The germline gives CDR1 SEHNR, CDR2 FQNEAQ (reference sequence). The CDR3 region is CASSLTAQVVDRNTIYF. DNA of the CDR3: TGTGCCAGCAGCTTGACCGCCCAGGTGGTTGACAGAAACACCATATATTTT.

The chain couples TRBV5-1 to TRBJ1-2, with a possible D match to TRBD1 (5 bases). Germline values: CDR1 SGHRS, CDR2 YFSETQ. The CDR3 extends over 13 amino acids. Trimming pared 0 bases from V and 3 bases from J, leaving 6 bases between. CDR3 nucleotide sequence: TGCGCCAGCAGCTTGGGGGACGACTATGGCTACACCTTC. Translated: CASSLGDDYGYTF.

The V and J genes are TRBV6-1 and TRBJ1-2, with D unresolved. Trimming shortened V by 6 bases and J by 8 bases, and 19 bases separated the two germline ends. Germline V CDR1 and CDR2: MNHNS, SASEGT. The CDR3 loop spans 14 amino acids. The CDR3 DNA is TGTGCCAGCAGAGAGTTCTTAGCACCAACCGGCTACACCTTC. Protein product: CASREFLAPTGYTF.

The chain's CDR3 is CASSYSLAGFRFF. CDR3 bases: TGTGCCAGCAGTTACTCTCTAGCGGGGTTTCGGTTCTTC. The gene calls are TRBV6-5 and TRBJ2-1; 9 nucleotides match TRBD2. Germline V gene data show CDR1 as MNHEY and CDR2 as SVGAGI. The CDR3 loop spans 13 amino acids. Unmatched junction bases numbered 6, after V lost 0 bases and J lost 15 bases.

The chain links TRBV29-1 to TRBJ1-2; no firm D call. The CDR3 runs 13 residues. Germline V lookup: CDR1 SQVTM, CDR2 ANQGSEA. Trimming removed 6 bases at V and 4 bases at J, with 15 bases between. The CDR3 DNA is TGCAGCGTCGTGGGCTGGGCGGGCTATGGCTACACCTTC. This sequence encodes CSVVGWAGYGYTF. The full variable domain, its missing parts supplied by reference TRBV29-1 and TRBJ1-2, is SAVISQKPSRDICQRGTSLTIQCQVDSQVTMMFWYRQQPGQSLTLIATANQGSEATYESGFVIDKFPISRPNLTFSTLTVSNMSPEDSSIYLCSVVGWAGYGYTFGSGTRLTVV.

The chain uses TRBV5-1 and TRBJ2-7; 10 nucleotides align to TRBD2. Germline trimming cut 0 bases from V and 2 bases from J; bases unmatched to any gene: 5. From germline, CDR1 is SGHRS and CDR2 YFSETQ. The CDR3 extends over 16 amino acids. CDR3 sequence: CASSLALAGETYEQYF. The CDR3 DNA is TGCGCCAGCAGCTTGGCCCTAGCGGGGGAAACCTACGAGCAGTACTTC.

The J gene is TRBJ2-2, the V gene TRBV2; 9 bases fit TRBD1. The CDR3 has 16 amino acids. J lost 0 bases, V lost 7 bases, and 6 bases had no gene match. Germline V lookup: CDR1 SNHLY, CDR2 FYNNEI. CDR3 DNA: TGTGCCAGCAAAGGTAGACAGGGGGCGAACACCGGGGAGCTGTTTTTT. This sequence encodes CASKGRQGANTGELFF.

This rearrangement joins TRBV27 to TRBJ1-1, with 8 nucleotides matching TRBD1. With V trimmed by 5 bases and J by 4 bases, 6 bases remained unmatched. Germline CDR1 and CDR2: MNHEY and SMNVEV (reference sequence). The CDR3 has 14 amino acids. Here the CDR3 DNA reads TGTGCCAGCAGTGACAGGGGTTGGGGCACTGAAGCTTTCTTT. Translating it yields CASSDRGWGTEAFF.

The rearrangement uses TRBV5-1 and TRBJ1-2, with no clear D. The germline gives CDR1 SGHRS, CDR2 YFSETQ. V gave up 4 bases and J gave up 2 bases, with 12 bases separating them. This CDR3 has 14 amino acids. The CDR3 DNA follows: TGCGCCAGCAGCCCACTTTCACGGAACTATGGCTACACCTTC. This codes for CASSPLSRNYGYTF.

The chain recombines TRBV11-3 with TRBJ2-1; TRBD1 agrees at 8 bases. CDR1 SGHNT and CDR2 YENEEA come from the germline V gene. V was clipped by 5 bases and J by 9 bases; unmatched bases: 15. This CDR3 comprises 16 residues. This CDR3 is CASSPSGQGPGGEQFF. For the CDR3, the DNA is TGTGCCAGCAGCCCCTCTGGACAGGGCCCGGGCGGTGAGCAGTTCTTC.

The genes are TRBV7-9 and TRBJ2-1; 8 positions match TRBD2. CDR1 is SEHNR and CDR2 is FQNEAQ in the germline V gene (reference sequence). Trimming removed 3 bases from V and 6 bases from J; junction bases left unmatched: 10. The CDR3 has 16 residues. The CDR3 loop reads CASSFDSGLVGNEQFF. Written as DNA, the CDR3 is TGTGCCAGCAGCTTCGACTCGGGACTAGTCGGCAATGAGCAGTTCTTC.

The chain combines TRBV27 with TRBJ2-1; no reliable D call. CDR3 length: 12 amino acids. Germline CDR1 MNHEY, CDR2 SMNVEV (reference sequence). The V and J ends lost 7 bases and 3 bases respectively, with 7 bases between them. The CDR3 DNA sequence: TGTGCCAGCATAAACAGCTACAATGAGCAGTTCTTC. Protein product: CASINSYNEQFF.

This clone was recorded once. The V call is TRBV5-1, the J call TRBJ1-3; a possible D gene is TRBD1 (6 bases). The germline V gene has CDR1 SGHRS and CDR2 YFSETQ. V lost 4 bases and J lost 6, with 14 bases in between. The CDR3 has 14 amino acids. The CDR3 region has the DNA TGCGCCAGCAGCCCGACAGGTTCGGCAAACACCATATATTTT. Protein product: CASSPTGSANTIYF.

The chain uses TRBV15 and TRBJ2-7, with D maybe TRBD2 (6 bases). Per the germline V gene, CDR1 is LNHNV and CDR2 is YYDKDF (reference sequence). The CDR3 consists of 13 residues. Trimming shortened V by 8 bases and J by 7 bases, and 18 bases separated the two germline ends. The CDR3 reads CATSGRGGLEQYF. The DNA of the CDR3 is TGTGCCACCTCCGGACGTGGAGGGTTGGAGCAGTACTTC. The full variable domain, completed using reference TRBV15 and TRBJ2-7, is DAMVIQNPRYQVTQFGKPVTLSCSQTLNHNVMYWYQQKSSQAPKLLFHYYDKDFNNEADTPDNFQSRRPNTSFCFLDIRSPGLGDTAMYLCATSGRGGLEQYFGPGTRLTVT.

The rearrangement links TRBV2 to TRBJ1-1; D is possibly TRBD1 (6 bases). Germline CDR1 reads SNHLY; CDR2 reads FYNNEI. V dropped 7 bases and J dropped 5 bases, with 14 bases sitting between them. The CDR3 is 13 amino acids. CDR3 DNA sequence: TGTGCCAGCATTGGGGGGGGCCGAACTGAAGCTTTCTTT. Translating it yields CASIGGGRTEAFF.

This chain connects TRBV6-5 to TRBJ2-7; 7 nucleotides align to TRBD1. V was clipped by 2 bases and J by 2 bases; unmatched bases: 6. Germline values: CDR1 MNHEY, CDR2 SVGAGI. The CDR3 is 15 amino acids. The CDR3 DNA reads TGTGCCAGCAGTTACCGACAGGGTCGACCCTACGAGCAGTACTTC. It specifies CASSYRQGRPYEQYF.

The genes are TRBV14 and TRBJ2-1; tentative D call: TRBD1 (6 bases). The germline V and J ends were trimmed by 0 bases and 6 bases, with 15 bases remaining between them. This CDR3 comprises 16 residues. The V gene's germline CDR1 is SGHDN and CDR2 FVKESK. CDR3 region: CASSQEAGDPLNEQFF. The CDR3 DNA reads as TGTGCCAGCAGCCAAGAAGCAGGGGACCCCCTCAATGAGCAGTTCTTC. Complete variable domain (other parts from reference TRBV14 and TRBJ2-1): EAGVTQFPSHSVIEKGQTVTLRCDPISGHDNLYWYRRVMGKEIKFLLHFVKESKQDESGMPNNRFLAERTGGTYSTLKVQPAELEDSGVYFCASSQEAGDPLNEQFFGPGTRLTVL.

J is TRBJ2-2 and V is TRBV2, with TRBD1 as a possible D gene (5 bases). Germline values: CDR1 SNHLY, CDR2 FYNNEI. The CDR3 runs to 14 residues. Trimming took off 3 bases at V and 2 bases at J, with 7 bases between the two ends. The CDR3 coding sequence is TGTGCCAGCAGTGACAGGGCTAACACCGGGGAGCTGTTTTTT. It specifies CASSDRANTGELFF.

The V call is TRBV4-1, the J call TRBJ2-7; TRBD1 agrees at 7 bases. CDR1 and CDR2 (germline): MGHRA, YSYEKL. The CDR3 consists of 17 residues. V gave up 1 base and J gave up 3 bases; unmatched junction bases: 12. The CDR3 region is CASSQGAGGQYRYEQYF. Here the CDR3 DNA reads TGCGCCAGCAGCCAAGGGGCAGGGGGACAGTACCGCTACGAGCAGTACTTC.

This clone was observed a single time. V usage is TRBV18 and J usage is TRBJ1-2; 7 bases are shared with TRBD1. The V segment lost 0 bases and the J segment 5 bases; nucleotides outside the gene matches: 9. Germline CDR1 and CDR2: KGHSH and LQKENI. This CDR3 spans 16 amino acids. CDR3 amino acids: CASSPPKGAHEYGYTF. In DNA form, the CDR3 reads TGTGCCAGCTCACCACCGAAGGGGGCGCACGAATATGGCTACACCTTC.

The chain joins TRBV6-1 to TRBJ2-5; 9 bases agree with TRBD1. The J segment lost 5 bases and the V segment lost 6 bases, leaving 10 bases of the junction unmatched. The CDR3 spans 15 residues. Germline V gene data show CDR1 as MNHNS and CDR2 as SASEGT. The CDR3 is CASSDGQGRVETQYF. For the CDR3, the DNA is TGTGCCAGCAGCGACGGACAGGGGAGGGTCGAGACCCAGTACTTC.